Listed below are T cell receptor beta chains from one sample, sequenced in a study of cytomegalovirus exposure and HLA in healthy donors. Measured with immunoSEQ multiplex PCR; TCRdb has only the in-frame clones, and not every one. The table includes 150,000 or so clones, 79% detected once. The sample taken for sequencing was PBMCs. The receptors shown here come from a woman aged 40 to 50 in good health and CMV-seropositive. The CDR3 runs from the conserved cysteine through the conserved F or W. A D gene is named only where the DNA matches it firmly. The size field is filled for only some rows; it gives once, few, many or a size class.

V gene	D gene	clone size	J gene	CDR3 protein	CDR3 DNA
TRBV2	NA	NA	TRBJ2-7	CASSESGRYSYEQYF	TGTGCCAGCAGTGAATCAGGCAGGTACTCCTACGAGCAGTACTTC
TRBV5-1	NA	NA	TRBJ2-7	CASSLQSGTPLEQYF	TGCGCCAGCAGCCTTCAATCCGGGACACCCCTCGAGCAGTACTTC
TRBV7-9	NA	NA	TRBJ1-1	CASSTQGLSEAFF	TGTGCCAGCAGCACTCAGGGTCTGTCTGAAGCTTTCTTT
TRBV7-9	NA	NA	TRBJ2-3	CASSARLGTDTQYF	TGTGCCAGCAGCGCGAGATTAGGCACAGATACGCAGTATTTT
TRBV27	NA	NA	TRBJ2-2	CASSSLGGYGELFF	TGTGCCAGCAGCTCACTGGGAGGATACGGGGAGCTGTTTTTT
TRBV5-1	TRBD1	NA	TRBJ1-4	CASSRQGGDDEKLFF	TGCGCCAGCAGCCGACAAGGGGGCGACGATGAAAAACTGTTTTTT
TRBV5-1	TRBD2	NA	TRBJ2-5	CASSLEGRRGETQYF	TGCGCCAGCAGCTTGGAAGGACGGCGGGGGGAGACCCAGTACTTC
TRBV5-5	NA	once	TRBJ1-5	CASSKTGTWNQPQHF	TGTGCCAGCAGTAAAACCGGGACATGGAATCAGCCCCAGCATTTT
TRBV5-1	NA	few	TRBJ1-1	CATGQGLNTEAFF	TGCGCCACGGGGCAGGGGCTGAACACTGAAGCTTTCTTT
TRBV6-1	TRBD1	once	TRBJ1-4	CASSEGQGAGKLFF	TGTGCCAGCAGTGAAGGGCAGGGGGCGGGAAAACTGTTTTTT
TRBV7-9	TRBD1	NA	TRBJ2-1	CASSPVGTGGYNEQFF	TGTGCCAGCAGCCCCGTCGGGACAGGGGGCTACAATGAGCAGTTCTTC
TRBV10-3	NA	NA	TRBJ2-3	CAISEGGATDTQYF	TGTGCCATCAGTGAAGGGGGGGCCACAGATACGCAGTATTTT
TRBV2	TRBD1	once	TRBJ2-2	CASRQGVNTGELFF	TGTGCCAGTAGACAGGGGGTTAACACCGGGGAGCTGTTTTTT
TRBV14	TRBD1	NA	TRBJ1-3	CASSQEQGYYNTIYF	TGTGCCAGCAGCCAAGAACAGGGGTATTACAACACCATATATTTT
TRBV5-4	TRBD2	NA	TRBJ2-3	CASSLGTSGGLGDTQYF	TGTGCCAGCAGCCTAGGGACTAGCGGGGGGCTGGGGGATACGCAGTATTTT
TRBV4-1	TRBD1	NA	TRBJ1-1	CASSLRGGQGVGITEAFF	TGCGCCAGCAGCTTAAGAGGGGGACAGGGGGTTGGGATCACTGAAGCTTTCTTT
TRBV4-2	NA	NA	TRBJ2-7	CASSQEIYLYEQYF	TGTGCCAGCAGCCAAGAAATCTACCTCTACGAGCAGTACTTC
TRBV10-3	NA	few	TRBJ1-2	CAISPRTSYGYTF	TGTGCCATCAGCCCTCGGACTAGCTATGGCTACACCTTC
TRBV6-1	NA	NA	TRBJ1-3	CASSTGNTIYF	TGTGCCAGCAGTACGGGGAACACCATATATTTT
TRBV6-1	TRBD2	NA	TRBJ2-3	CAGTSGSGTDTQYF	TGTGCCGGAACTAGCGGAAGCGGCACAGATACGCAGTATTTT
TRBV4-1	NA	NA	TRBJ2-1	CASSQVGAANNEQFF	TGCGCCAGCAGCCAAGTTGGTGCGGCTAACAATGAGCAGTTCTTC
TRBV7-9	NA	NA	TRBJ2-1	CASSSSRGWGDEQFF	TGTGCCAGCAGCTCATCCCGGGGGTGGGGCGATGAGCAGTTCTTC
TRBV7-9	TRBD2	NA	TRBJ2-1	CASSPSGLAGYEQFF	TGTGCCAGCAGCCCCAGCGGACTAGCGGGGTATGAGCAGTTCTTC
TRBV5-1	NA	NA	TRBJ1-1	CASSQKGDTEAFF	TGCGCCAGCAGCCAAAAGGGGGATACTGAAGCTTTCTTT
TRBV28	TRBD1	NA	TRBJ1-6	CASFPGTGMSYNSPLHF	TGTGCCAGCTTTCCCGGGACAGGGATGTCCTATAATTCACCCCTCCACTTT
TRBV5-1	NA	NA	TRBJ2-7	CASSLGDNYEQYF	TGCGCCAGCAGCTTGGGGGACAACTACGAGCAGTACTTC